The rows below give T cell receptor beta chains drawn from one sample of a study of PD-1 blockade in mismatch repair-deficient tumors. This table comes from immunoSEQ multiplex PCR, and its TCRdb copy is limited to in-frame clones, with some not included. The data show 100,000 to 150,000 clones, with 86% seen just once and less than 15% held by the top ten. The source was peripheral blood, collected 44 weeks after starting pembrolizumab. Receptor source: an adult with mismatch repair-deficient cancer. Each CDR3 is given with its conserved first and last residue. The order of the fields is V gene, D gene, J gene, CDR3 protein. A D gene is named only where the DNA matches it firmly.

>TRBV6-1|.|TRBJ2-5
CASSELAEETQYF
>TRBV11-2|.|TRBJ2-7
CASSLAPTVGSEQYF
>TRBV5-1|.|TRBJ2-7
CASSSPSAGHVTQQYF
>TRBV7-2|.|TRBJ2-3
CASSLAGTTDTQYF
>TRBV6-4|.|TRBJ1-3
CASSHSGNTIYF
>TRBV19|TRBD2|TRBJ2-5
CASSIAPWLAGTQETQYF
>TRBV30|TRBD1|TRBJ2-7
CAWSEGDRGRGEQYF
>TRBV19|.|TRBJ2-3
CASSITPGGGLDTQYF
>TRBV6-6|.|TRBJ2-7
CASSYSGTFYEQYF
>TRBV27|TRBD1|TRBJ1-2
CASSPGQGEPYGYTF
>TRBV25-1|.|TRBJ1-1
CASSEYMDTEAFF
>TRBV6-5|.|TRBJ1-2
CATNRPGGGYTF
>TRBV6-1|TRBD2|TRBJ2-7
CASSRTSAYEQYF
>TRBV7-8|TRBD1|TRBJ2-5
CASSFRRDRGEETQYF
>TRBV9|TRBD1|TRBJ2-2
CASSGGTGFGGELFF
>TRBV19|.|.
CASSIRRELAYEQYF
>TRBV18|.|TRBJ1-1
CASSPPGDTGVNTEAFF
>TRBV5-1|.|TRBJ2-2
CASSLWVYRSTGELFF
>TRBV7-9|TRBD2|TRBJ2-1
CASSPSGSSYNEQFF
>TRBV7-2|.|TRBJ1-2
CASSFAGGLGYTF
>TRBV7-9|.|TRBJ2-7
CASSLVDHYEQYF
>TRBV28|TRBD1|TRBJ1-5
CASTRQGLFGQPQHF
>TRBV19|.|TRBJ2-1
CASSTRDTNNEQFF
>TRBV4-1|TRBD2|TRBJ2-1
CASSQRPLAGNYNEQFF
>TRBV5-8|TRBD2|TRBJ2-5
CASSPGLAAETQYF
>TRBV27|TRBD1|TRBJ2-7
CASRPGTDYEQYF
>TRBV10-3|.|TRBJ1-1
CAISATERMNTEAFF
>TRBV5-1|.|TRBJ2-3
CASSFSGTDTQYF
>TRBV10-2|TRBD1|TRBJ1-5
CASCRDRTNQPQHF
>TRBV6-9|.|TRBJ2-7
CARGPRGRLSEQYF
>TRBV5-1|.|TRBJ2-1
CASSLVLGVERSYNEQFF
>TRBV28|TRBD2|TRBJ2-1
CATRTRTSGTYNEQFF
>TRBV19|.|TRBJ2-7
CASSFYGSPGEQYF
>TRBV27|.|TRBJ1-5
CASSLWGGNQPQHF